This TCR beta chain was recorded in a study of T cells in Graves' hyperthyroidism and ophthalmopathy (dated by TCRdb to the late 2010s). Describing the broader study: Peripheral blood samples were taken at the time of initial diagnosis, prior to any treatment. To identify TCR V-J signatures that set the groups apart, the researchers used a discovery cohort of 100 or so patients, made up of 43 with Graves' ophthalmopathy and some 55 with stable Graves' hyperthyroidism. An independent validation cohort of fewer than 20 hyperthyroidism patients and about 15 patients who later progressed to ophthalmopathy tested prospective prediction of ophthalmopathy. For training and testing, the 100 or so patients in the discovery cohort were randomly divided in a 7:3 ratio. Thyroid tissue and blood T-cell repertoires from more than five Graves' hyperthyroidism patients were also compared in the study. After blood sampling, hyperthyroidism patients were treated with methimazole at a starting dose of 30 mg daily, and ophthalmopathy patients were treated with high-dose intravenous methylprednisolone. According to the paper, TCR Vbeta CDR3 sequencing was carried out on approximately 140 peripheral blood samples, which came from 40 to 45 ophthalmopathy, around 74 hyperthyroidism and 17 progressor patients.

Ophthalmopathy patients had moderately to severely active disease, with a Clinical Activity Score of 3 or more, a NOSPECS grade of 4 or more, and a disease duration of less than 3 months. Any patient with an uncontrolled infection, another autoimmune disease, pregnancy or lactation was excluded. Diagnoses were established on the basis of clinical symptoms, serum thyroxine and TRAb, thyroid ultrasound, and orbital computed tomography. PBMCs were separated from under 12 ml of fresh peripheral blood using Ficoll-Paque density gradient centrifugation. Total RNA was extracted with Trizol reagent, and quality was checked on an Agilent 2100 Bioanalyzer. Points the paper makes about the study in general: In validation, progression to ophthalmopathy was predicted by the model with 70.59% sensitivity and 72.22% specificity, a median of approximately 6.5 months before onset. A 13 V-J signature model separated ophthalmopathy from stable hyperthyroidism, with 87.88% sensitivity and 81% to 82% specificity in cross-validation and 80%/75% in testing. Most expanded thyroid clonotypes (frequency above 0.001) were also detected in blood, suggesting blood repertoires may reflect thyroid immune responses. Sample size was not statistically predetermined, and investigators were not blinded to group allocation.

The TCR beta CDR3 regions were amplified from the RNA transcripts. For the first round of RT-PCR on the TCR CDR3, the HTBI primer set was used together with the Qiagen OneStep RT-PCR kit. The libraries were constructed in a second round of multiplex PCR and then size-selected and purified. Paired-end sequencing of the libraries was performed with 100 bp reads on an Illumina HiSeq2000. Per the authors' processing: SOAPnuke was used to process the raw data, with reads discarded if the reads contained adapters or uncalled bases, had a mean Phred below 15, or lacked an exact constant-primer or identifier match. COPE v1.2.5 was used to merge high-quality paired reads, and clonotypes were defined as unique nucleotide sequences. Clonotypes were aligned to IMGT TRBV, TRBD and TRBJ reference segments using MiTCR v1.1. The analysis was restricted to V-J combinations with a frequency above 0.0001, which together covered around 99% of the repertoires. The TCS score was defined as F50 (clonal expansion) divided by E x V (chaos), with BLOSUM62-based TCRdist calculated between CDR3 peptides within each V-J. Welch's t-statistics and random forest reduced just over 500 V-J features to 10 to 15, which were used in a naive Bayes classifier (R e1071). TCRdb reworked the public reads: Q25 trimming with fastp, MiXCR clone assembly, productive beta chains retained. CDR3 protein duplicates are merged, each entry listing the most common genes and DNA. TCRdb's processing, not the authors' own work, is the source of the V and J calls. The sample profile shows around 240,000 distinct CDR3 sequences; over 15% of them were found once. The ten most abundant clones make up about 29% of the sample.

A few counts support this clonotype. Its antigen is not yet known. Base qualities were left out, and no much larger clone turns up one base away. Measured from the cysteine to the phenylalanine, the CDR3 is 16 residues long. Only the CDR3 DNA is retained, 48 bases long and in frame from the first base. V is shortened by 4 bases, J by 0 bases, and the region joining them spans 11 bases. The germline V gene specifies KGHDR as CDR1 and SFDVKD as CDR2. The V and J segments used are TRBV24-1 and TRBJ2-2; the D element might be TRBD1 or TRBD2, as each aligns at 5 bases. Sequencing was done on a sample of blood. This TCR was recovered from a woman aged 18-35 years with Graves' ophthalmopathy. DNA sequence: TGTGCCACCAGTGAAGCCGGGACCGCGAACACCGGGGAGCTGTTTTTT. This gives the protein CATSEAGTANTGELFF.